This TCR beta chain was sequenced for a study of a mutant IDH1 vaccine in newly diagnosed glioma. The overall study: Treatment recipients were approximately 62% male and about 40% female, and their mean age was roughly 40 years. Pretreatment consisted of radiotherapy, temozolomide, or both, with most receiving both.

Repertoires were generated with immunoSEQ multiplex PCR, while TCRdb's copy carries only in-frame clones and drops some. The data contain around 9,800 clones, 88% of them singletons. Time point: week 23, last vaccination. Each dose delivered 300 ug of mutant IDH1 20-mer peptide subcutaneously with imiquimod. Donor diagnoses consisted of new WHO grade 3 or 4 IDH1-mutant, ATRX-lost astrocytomas. On this clone: Antigen: not known.

Trimming at V came to 0 bases and at J to 10 bases, leaving 3 bases not matched to a gene. The CDR3 contains 15 residues. The germline V gene encodes CDR1 SGHTA and CDR2 FQGNSA. The receptor was derived from a woman between 35 and 50 years old with glioma. Some clones in this sample may be carry-over from other donors' samples. The specimen comprised PBMCs, sampled from a glioma patient whose treatment included an IDH1 peptide vaccine. The genes are TRBV7-2 and TRBJ1-6; TRBD1 agrees at 10 bases. The CDR3 region is CASSLAGQGNSPLHF. The CDR3 DNA sequence: TGTGCCAGCAGCTTAGCGGGACAGGGGAACTCACCCCTCCACTTT. Full variable domain (remainder filled in from reference TRBV7-2 and TRBJ1-6): GAGVSQSPSNKVTEKGKDVELRCDPISGHTALYWYRQSLGQGLEFLIYFQGNSAPDKSGLPSDRFSAERTGGSVSTLTIQRTQQEDSAVYLCASSLAGQGNSPLHFGNGTRLTVT.